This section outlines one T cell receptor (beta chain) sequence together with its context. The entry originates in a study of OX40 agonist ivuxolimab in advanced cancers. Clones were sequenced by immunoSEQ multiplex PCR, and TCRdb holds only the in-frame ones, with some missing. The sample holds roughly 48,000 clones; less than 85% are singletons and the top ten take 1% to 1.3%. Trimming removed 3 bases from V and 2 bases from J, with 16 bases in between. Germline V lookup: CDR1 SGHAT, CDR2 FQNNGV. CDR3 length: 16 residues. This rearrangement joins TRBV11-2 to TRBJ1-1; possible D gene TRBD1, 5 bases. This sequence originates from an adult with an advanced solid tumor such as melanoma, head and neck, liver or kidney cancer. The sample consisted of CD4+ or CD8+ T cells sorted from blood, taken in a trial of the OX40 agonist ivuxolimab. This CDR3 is CASSLRGAAVNTEAFF. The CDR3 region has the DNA TGTGCCAGCAGCTTGAGAGGGGCGGCGGTTAACACTGAAGCTTTCTTT.